The 5 T cell receptor beta chains reported below all come from one sample, sequenced in a study of blood T cell repertoires in COVID-19. Some clones are missing from TCRdb's copy, which holds only in-frame ones; the method was immunoSEQ multiplex PCR. The sample has about 480,000 clones; roughly 90% are singletons. The sample was PBMCs or T cells enriched from blood (not recorded which). The receptor set was obtained from a woman aged 40-49 years who had recovered from COVID-19.

This rearrangement joins TRBV7-9 to TRBJ1-5; the match to TRBD1 covers 9 bases. Germline CDR1 and CDR2: SEHNR and FQNEAQ (reference sequence). This CDR3 comprises 15 residues. J gave up 4 bases and V 5 bases, and 6 bases lay outside the gene matches. In nucleotides, the CDR3 is TGTGCCAGCAGCCGGACAGGGGACGGGAATCAGCCCCAGCATTTT. Translation gives CASSRTGDGNQPQHF.

The V and J genes are TRBV24-1 and TRBJ2-1, with D possibly TRBD2 on 6 matching bases. The V end lost 1 base, the J end lost 5 bases, and 17 bases lay between the germline ends. The CDR3 length is 17 residues. Germline CDR1 and CDR2: KGHDR and SFDVKD. CDR3 sequence (DNA): TGTGCCACCAGTGATTTAAGTACGGGGGTGAGGGACAATGAGCAGTTCTTC. This encodes CATSDLSTGVRDNEQFF.

V and J are TRBV6-1 and TRBJ2-1; 8 bases map to TRBD2. The CDR3 has 14 residues. Per germline, CDR1 MNHNS and CDR2 SASEGT. V lost 5 bases and J lost 6; bases outside the gene matches: 6. For the CDR3, the DNA is TGTGCCAGCAGTCTAACGGGAGGGTTCAATGAGCAGTTCTTC. It specifies CASSLTGGFNEQFF.

J is TRBJ2-5 and V is TRBV5-1; the match to TRBD2 covers 7 bases. Unmatched junction bases numbered 5, after V lost 3 bases and J lost 3 bases. Per germline, CDR1 SGHRS and CDR2 YFSETQ. The CDR3 has 14 residues. The DNA of the CDR3 is TGCGCCAGCAGCTCCCGGGGAGGGGAAGAGACCCAGTACTTC. Translating it yields CASSSRGGEETQYF.

CDR3 bases: TGTGCCAGCAGCCCTCGGTACTCTGGAAACACCATATATTTT. It is translated as CASSPRYSGNTIYF. This rearrangement joins TRBV28 to TRBJ1-3; D not certain. Germline V gene lookup returns CDR1 MDHEN and CDR2 SYDVKM. V was shortened by 6 bases and J by 0 bases, with 9 bases between the two germline ends. The CDR3 contains 14 residues.